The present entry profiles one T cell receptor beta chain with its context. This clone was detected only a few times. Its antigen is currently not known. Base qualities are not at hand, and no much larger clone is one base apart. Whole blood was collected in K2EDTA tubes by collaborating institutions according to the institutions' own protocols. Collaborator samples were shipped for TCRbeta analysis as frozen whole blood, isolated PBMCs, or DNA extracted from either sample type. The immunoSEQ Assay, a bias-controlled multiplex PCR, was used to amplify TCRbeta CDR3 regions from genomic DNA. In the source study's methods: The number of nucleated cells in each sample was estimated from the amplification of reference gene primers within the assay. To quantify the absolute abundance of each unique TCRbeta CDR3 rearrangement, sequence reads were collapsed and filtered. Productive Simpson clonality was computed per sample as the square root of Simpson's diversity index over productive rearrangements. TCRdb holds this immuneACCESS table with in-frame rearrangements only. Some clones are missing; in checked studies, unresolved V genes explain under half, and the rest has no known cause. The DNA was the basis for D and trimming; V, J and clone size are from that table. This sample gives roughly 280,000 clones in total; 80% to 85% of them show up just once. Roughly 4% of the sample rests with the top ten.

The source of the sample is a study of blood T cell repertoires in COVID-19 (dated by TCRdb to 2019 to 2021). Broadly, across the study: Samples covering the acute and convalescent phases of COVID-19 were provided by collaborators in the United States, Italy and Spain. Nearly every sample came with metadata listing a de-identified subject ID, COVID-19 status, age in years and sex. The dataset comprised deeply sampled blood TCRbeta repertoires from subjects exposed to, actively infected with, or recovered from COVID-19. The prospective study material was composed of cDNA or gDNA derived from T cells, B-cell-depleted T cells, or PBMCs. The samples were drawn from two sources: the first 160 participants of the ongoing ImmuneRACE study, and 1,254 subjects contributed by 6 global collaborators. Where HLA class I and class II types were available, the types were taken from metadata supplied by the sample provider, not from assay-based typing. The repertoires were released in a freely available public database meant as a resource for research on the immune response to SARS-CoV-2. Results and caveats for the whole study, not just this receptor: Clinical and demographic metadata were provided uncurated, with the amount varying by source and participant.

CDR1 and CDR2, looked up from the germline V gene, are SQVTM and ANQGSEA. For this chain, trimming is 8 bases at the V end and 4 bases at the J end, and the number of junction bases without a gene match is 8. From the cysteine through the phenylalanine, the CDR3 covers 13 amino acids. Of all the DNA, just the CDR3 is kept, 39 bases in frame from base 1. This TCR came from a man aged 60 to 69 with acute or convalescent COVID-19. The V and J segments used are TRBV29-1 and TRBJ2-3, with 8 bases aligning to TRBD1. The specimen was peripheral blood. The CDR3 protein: CSTYGQGSDTQYF. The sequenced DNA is TGCAGCACTTACGGACAGGGCTCAGATACGCAGTATTTT.